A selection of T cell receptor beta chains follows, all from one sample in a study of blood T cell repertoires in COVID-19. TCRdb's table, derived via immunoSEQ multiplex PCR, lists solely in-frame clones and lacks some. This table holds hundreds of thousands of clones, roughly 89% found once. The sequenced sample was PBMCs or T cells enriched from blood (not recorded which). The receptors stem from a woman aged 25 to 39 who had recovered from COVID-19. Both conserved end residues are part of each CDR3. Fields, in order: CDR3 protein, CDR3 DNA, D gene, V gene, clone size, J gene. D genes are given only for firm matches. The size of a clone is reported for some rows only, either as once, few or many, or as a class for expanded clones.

CDR3 protein: CASSQTRFYGYTF
CDR3 DNA: TGTGCCAGCAGCCAGACACGATTCTATGGCTACACCTTC
D gene: -
V gene: TRBV14
clone size: -
J gene: TRBJ1-2

CDR3 protein: CASSSGQSGNTIYF
CDR3 DNA: TGTGCCAGCAGCTCGGGACAGAGTGGAAACACCATATATTTT
D gene: TRBD1
V gene: TRBV7-2
clone size: -
J gene: TRBJ1-3

CDR3 protein: CASSLGLAAYNEQFF
CDR3 DNA: TGTGCCAGCAGCTTGGGACTAGCGGCCTACAATGAGCAGTTCTTC
D gene: TRBD2
V gene: TRBV5-5
clone size: -
J gene: TRBJ2-1

CDR3 protein: CASRMTSGYHEQYF
CDR3 DNA: TGTGCCAGCAGGATGACTAGCGGGTACCACGAGCAGTACTTC
D gene: TRBD2
V gene: TRBV6-5
clone size: once
J gene: TRBJ2-7

CDR3 protein: CASLQRTSYEQYF
CDR3 DNA: TGTGCCAGCCTACAGCGGACCTCCTACGAGCAGTACTTC
D gene: -
V gene: TRBV28
clone size: -
J gene: TRBJ2-7

CDR3 protein: CASSSLPGVLSTEAFF
CDR3 DNA: TGTGCCAGCAGTTCCCTCCCCGGGGTTTTGAGCACTGAAGCTTTCTTT
D gene: -
V gene: TRBV28
clone size: -
J gene: TRBJ1-1

CDR3 protein: CASYDLRGSNTEAFF
CDR3 DNA: TGTGCCAGCTACGACCTCCGGGGATCGAACACTGAAGCTTTCTTT
D gene: -
V gene: TRBV28
clone size: -
J gene: TRBJ1-1

CDR3 protein: CASSSLGDSTYEQYF
CDR3 DNA: TGTGCCAGCAGTTCATTGGGGGACTCCACCTACGAGCAGTACTTC
D gene: -
V gene: TRBV2
clone size: -
J gene: TRBJ2-7

CDR3 protein: CASSGQLRANEKLFF
CDR3 DNA: TGTGCCAGCAGTGGACAACTTAGGGCTAATGAAAAACTGTTTTTT
D gene: -
V gene: TRBV28
clone size: -
J gene: TRBJ1-4

CDR3 protein: CAISESRTSRYGYTF
CDR3 DNA: TGTGCCATCAGTGAGTCTAGGACTTCCCGGTATGGCTACACCTTC
D gene: -
V gene: TRBV10-3
clone size: few
J gene: TRBJ1-2

CDR3 protein: CASSLGAGREKLFF
CDR3 DNA: TGTGCCAGCAGCTTAGGAGCAGGGCGGGAAAAACTGTTTTTT
D gene: -
V gene: TRBV7-8
clone size: -
J gene: TRBJ1-4

CDR3 protein: CASGYRPRGSVDGYTF
CDR3 DNA: TGTGCCAGCGGTTACCGTCCCAGGGGTTCGGTAGATGGCTACACCTTC
D gene: -
V gene: TRBV6-5
clone size: -
J gene: TRBJ1-2

CDR3 protein: CASSLAGTPNQPQHF
CDR3 DNA: TGTGCCAGCAGCTTAGCGGGGACACCTAATCAGCCCCAGCATTTT
D gene: -
V gene: TRBV7-2
clone size: -
J gene: TRBJ1-5

CDR3 protein: CASSSPRGYYNEQFF
CDR3 DNA: TGTGCCAGCAGCTCGCCAAGGGGTTACTACAATGAGCAGTTCTTC
D gene: -
V gene: TRBV5-4
clone size: -
J gene: TRBJ2-1

CDR3 protein: CASSETQGDSGNTIYF
CDR3 DNA: TGTGCCAGCAGTGAAACGCAGGGTGACTCCGGAAACACCATATATTTT
D gene: -
V gene: TRBV6-1
clone size: once
J gene: TRBJ1-3

CDR3 protein: CASSIGTGITTEAFF
CDR3 DNA: TGTGCCAGTAGTATCGGGACAGGTATAACCACTGAAGCTTTCTTT
D gene: TRBD1
V gene: TRBV19
clone size: once
J gene: TRBJ1-1

CDR3 protein: CASSLEETPICEQYF
CDR3 DNA: TGTGCCAGCAGCTTAGAAGAAACCCCTATCTGCGAGCAGTACTTC
D gene: -
V gene: TRBV7-9
clone size: -
J gene: TRBJ2-7

CDR3 protein: CASNAGDFSGSRQFF
CDR3 DNA: TGTGCCAGCAACGCGGGGGATTTTAGCGGGAGCCGGCAGTTCTTC
D gene: TRBD2
V gene: TRBV28
clone size: -
J gene: TRBJ2-1

CDR3 protein: CASSYSLFITGELFF
CDR3 DNA: TGTGCCAGCAGTTACAGCCTTTTTATCACCGGGGAGCTGTTTTTT
D gene: -
V gene: TRBV6-2/TRBV6-3
clone size: few
J gene: TRBJ2-2

CDR3 protein: CASSTRGPNQPQHF
CDR3 DNA: TGTGCCAGCAGTACCCGAGGCCCCAATCAGCCCCAGCATTTT
D gene: -
V gene: TRBV28
clone size: -
J gene: TRBJ1-5

CDR3 protein: CASSGAAPRGDTQYF
CDR3 DNA: TGTGCCAGCAGCGGAGCGGCCCCCCGAGGGGATACGCAGTATTTT
D gene: -
V gene: TRBV7-2
clone size: once
J gene: TRBJ2-3

CDR3 protein: CASSTDRAKAFF
CDR3 DNA: TGTGCCAGCAGCACAGACAGGGCTAAAGCTTTCTTT
D gene: TRBD1
V gene: TRBV7-9
clone size: -
J gene: TRBJ1-1

CDR3 protein: CASTFTGTGGSPLHF
CDR3 DNA: TGTGCCAGCACTTTTACCGGGACAGGGGGTTCACCCCTCCACTTT
D gene: TRBD1
V gene: TRBV27
clone size: -
J gene: TRBJ1-6

CDR3 protein: CASRDRAGNTIYF
CDR3 DNA: TGTGCCAGTCGGGACAGAGCTGGAAACACCATATATTTT
D gene: TRBD1
V gene: TRBV19
clone size: -
J gene: TRBJ1-3

CDR3 protein: CAWSVKGVREQYF
CDR3 DNA: TGTGCCTGGAGTGTAAAAGGGGTTCGAGAGCAGTACTTC
D gene: -
V gene: TRBV30
clone size: -
J gene: TRBJ2-7

CDR3 protein: CASSQNRRDRVFF
CDR3 DNA: TGTGCCAGCAGCCAAAACCGGCGGGACAGGGTGTTCTTC
D gene: TRBD1
V gene: TRBV7-3
clone size: -
J gene: TRBJ2-1

CDR3 protein: CASSLDLAGYNEQFF
CDR3 DNA: TGTGCCAGCAGTCTTGATCTAGCGGGATACAATGAGCAGTTCTTC
D gene: TRBD2
V gene: TRBV28
clone size: -
J gene: TRBJ2-1

CDR3 protein: CASSEVGWKILSGNTIYF
CDR3 DNA: TGCGCCAGCAGTGAGGTCGGGTGGAAGATACTCTCTGGAAACACCATATATTTT
D gene: -
V gene: TRBV10-1
clone size: -
J gene: TRBJ1-3

CDR3 protein: CASSLMGLRGYGYTF
CDR3 DNA: TGTGCCAGCAGTCTGATGGGTTTACGGGGCTATGGCTACACCTTC
D gene: -
V gene: TRBV2
clone size: once
J gene: TRBJ1-2

CDR3 protein: CASSPPSRDRDSANYGYTF
CDR3 DNA: TGTGCCAGCAGCCCCCCTTCCAGGGACAGGGATTCGGCTAACTATGGCTACACCTTC
D gene: TRBD1
V gene: TRBV9
clone size: -
J gene: TRBJ1-2

CDR3 protein: CASSSGAPSYEQYF
CDR3 DNA: TGTGCCAGCAGCTCAGGGGCGCCGTCCTACGAGCAGTACTTC
D gene: -
V gene: TRBV9
clone size: once
J gene: TRBJ2-7

CDR3 protein: CSAREEDGYTF
CDR3 DNA: TGCAGTGCTAGAGAAGAGGATGGCTACACCTTC
D gene: -
V gene: TRBV20-1
clone size: -
J gene: TRBJ1-2

CDR3 protein: CASRGQGRSYEQYF
CDR3 DNA: TGTGCCAGCAGAGGACAGGGCCGTTCCTACGAGCAGTACTTC
D gene: TRBD1
V gene: TRBV28
clone size: -
J gene: TRBJ2-7

CDR3 protein: CASSEGGSNQPQHF
CDR3 DNA: TGTGCCAGCTCAGAGGGTGGTAGCAATCAGCCCCAGCATTTT
D gene: -
V gene: TRBV5-4
clone size: -
J gene: TRBJ1-5

CDR3 protein: CASSVKGHRIMLYGNTIYF
CDR3 DNA: TGTGCCAGCAGCGTAAAGGGACACAGAATAATGTTATATGGAAACACCATATATTTT
D gene: -
V gene: TRBV9
clone size: -
J gene: TRBJ1-3

CDR3 protein: CASSLQGTRTDTQYF
CDR3 DNA: TGTGCCAGCAGCCTACAGGGTACCCGCACAGATACGCAGTATTTT
D gene: -
V gene: TRBV7-9
clone size: -
J gene: TRBJ2-3

CDR3 protein: CASSLVAGGYGYTF
CDR3 DNA: TGTGCCAGCAGCTTAGTCGCGGGTGGCTATGGCTACACCTTC
D gene: -
V gene: TRBV7-9
clone size: -
J gene: TRBJ1-2

CDR3 protein: CASSLGSIPAFF
CDR3 DNA: TGTGCCAGCAGCTTAGGGAGTATTCCGGCTTTCTTT
D gene: -
V gene: TRBV7-2
clone size: once
J gene: TRBJ1-1

CDR3 protein: CASSPFPKQGKRKVLRQPQHF
CDR3 DNA: TGTGCCAGCAGTCCCTTCCCCAAACAGGGGAAAAGGAAGGTATTACGTCAGCCCCAGCATTTT
D gene: TRBD1
V gene: TRBV28
clone size: -
J gene: TRBJ1-5

CDR3 protein: CASSSGTYTGELFF
CDR3 DNA: TGTGCCAGCAGCTCCGGGACTTACACCGGGGAGCTGTTTTTT
D gene: -
V gene: TRBV2
clone size: -
J gene: TRBJ2-2

CDR3 protein: CATTGVEKLFF
CDR3 DNA: TGTGCCACCACAGGGGTTGAAAAACTGTTTTTT
D gene: -
V gene: TRBV15
clone size: -
J gene: TRBJ1-4

CDR3 protein: CASSPTGSGYTF
CDR3 DNA: TGTGCCAGCAGTCCGACAGGGAGTGGCTACACCTTC
D gene: TRBD1
V gene: TRBV6-5
clone size: -
J gene: TRBJ1-2

CDR3 protein: CASSQGVAGYGYTF
CDR3 DNA: TGTGCCAGCAGCCAGGGTGTGGCAGGCTATGGCTACACCTTC
D gene: -
V gene: TRBV3-1/TRBV3-2
clone size: once
J gene: TRBJ1-2

CDR3 protein: CASSPMSTDTQYF
CDR3 DNA: TGTGCCAGCTCACCCATGAGTACAGATACGCAGTATTTT
D gene: -
V gene: TRBV18
clone size: -
J gene: TRBJ2-3

CDR3 protein: CASSLGTVYEQYF
CDR3 DNA: TGTGCCAGCAGTCTAGGAACTGTCTACGAGCAGTACTTC
D gene: -
V gene: TRBV28
clone size: -
J gene: TRBJ2-7

CDR3 protein: CASSQDFSTATFF
CDR3 DNA: TGCGCCAGCAGCCAAGATTTTTCGACAGCTACTTTCTTT
D gene: -
V gene: TRBV4-1
clone size: -
J gene: TRBJ1-1

CDR3 protein: CASSFLSGSQDTQYF
CDR3 DNA: TGCGCCAGCAGTTTTTTGAGCGGGAGTCAGGATACGCAGTATTTT
D gene: TRBD2
V gene: TRBV5-1
clone size: -
J gene: TRBJ2-3

CDR3 protein: CASSLFDSFEAFF
CDR3 DNA: TGTGCCAGCAGTTTGTTTGACAGCTTTGAAGCTTTCTTT
D gene: -
V gene: TRBV12-3/TRBV12-4
clone size: -
J gene: TRBJ1-1

CDR3 protein: CASSPGQGGTYGYTF
CDR3 DNA: TGTGCCAGCAGCCCCGGACAGGGTGGTACCTATGGCTACACCTTC
D gene: TRBD1
V gene: TRBV28
clone size: -
J gene: TRBJ1-2